The entry below gives a single T cell receptor beta chain sequence along with its context. The data derive from a study of shared clonotypes between healthy human individuals. Study-wide background: Contributing individuals were a couple of females and three males aged 18 to 49.

The CDR3 sequence is 15 residues long. Germline V CDR1 and CDR2: MGHRA, YSYEKL. Trimming removed 2 bases from V and 3 bases from J; junction bases left unmatched: 6. Clones were read by immunoSEQ multiplex PCR, and TCRdb kept only the in-frame ones, dropping some. The data contain some 2,100,000 clones, roughly 91% of them singletons. The naive CD8 fraction comprised CD45RO-negative cells positively selected for CCR7 and excluded terminally differentiated effector memory CD45RA+ cells. Adult donors, all healthy and HIV-negative, had no recent acute infections or vaccinations. This chain links TRBV4-1 with TRBJ2-7; 8 bases map to TRBD2. Sequencing input: naive CD8+ T cells from PBMCs. The TCR was taken from a man aged 18-30 years in good health. Some clones in this sample may be carry-over from other donors' samples. CDR3 sequence: CASSQRREVRYEQYF. In DNA form, the CDR3 reads TGCGCCAGCAGCCAAAGGCGGGAGGTTCGCTACGAGCAGTACTTC.